The 8 T cell receptor beta chains reported below all come from one sample, sequenced in a study of shared clonotypes between healthy human individuals. Libraries were prepared by immunoSEQ multiplex PCR; TCRdb keeps only in-frame clonotypes and omits some of them. The sample includes about 980,000 clones, over 75% of them seen just once. Material: memory CD4+ T cells sorted from blood. The subset was: CD45RA-negative fraction. These receptors were collected from a man between 18 and 29 years old in good health.

The V and J genes are TRBV6-5 and TRBJ2-7, with D perhaps TRBD2 (6 bases). The CDR3 is made up of 14 amino acids. Trimming stripped 7 bases from V and 6 bases from J, with 19 bases between. Per germline, CDR1 MNHEY and CDR2 SVGAGI. This chain's CDR3 is CASKPGADLREQYF. The CDR3 region has the DNA TGTGCCAGCAAGCCGGGAGCAGACCTACGCGAGCAGTACTTC.

The CDR3 sequence: CASSLDRRTNSGNTIYF. DNA for the CDR3: TGTGCCAGCAGCCTTGACCGAAGGACGAACTCTGGAAACACCATATATTTT. This chain connects TRBV5-6 to TRBJ1-3; D is unresolved. V shed 4 bases and J shed 0 bases, with 17 bases lying between them. This CDR3 contains 17 residues. Germline loops: CDR1 SGHDT, CDR2 YYEEEE.

The V and J genes are TRBV27 and TRBJ2-2; tentatively, D is TRBD1 (5 bases). With 6 bases removed from V and 4 bases from J, the gap between germline ends came to 9 bases. This CDR3 contains 13 residues. CDR1 is MNHEY and CDR2 is SMNVEV in the germline V gene (reference sequence). CDR3 DNA: TGTGCCAGCAGAGGAAGGGGCACCGGGGAGCTGTTTTTT. Translating it yields CASRGRGTGELFF.

V and J are TRBV28 and TRBJ1-2, with D possibly TRBD1 on 5 matching bases. This CDR3 spans 15 amino acids. Germline CDR1 MDHEN, CDR2 SYDVKM. V shed 1 base and J shed 6 bases, with 15 bases lying between them. The CDR3: CASSLLGREGNGYTF. CDR3 bases: TGTGCCAGCAGTTTATTGGGCAGGGAGGGGAATGGCTACACCTTC.

CDR3 nucleotides: TGTGCCAGCACCTCAGGATATGGCTACACCTTC. Amino acids: CASTSGYGYTF. The chain is built from TRBV28 and TRBJ1-2, with D unresolved. CDR1 and CDR2 (germline): MDHEN, SYDVKM. Trimming shortened V by 7 bases and J by 5 bases, and 8 bases separated the two germline ends. The CDR3 spans 11 residues.

This rearrangement joins TRBV5-1 to TRBJ1-5, with unresolved D. This CDR3 region has 15 residues. The germline gives CDR1 SGHRS, CDR2 YFSETQ. Trimming pared 0 bases from V and 0 bases from J, leaving 7 bases between. CDR3 protein: CASSLGHSSNQPQHF. The CDR3 DNA is TGCGCCAGCAGCTTGGGGCATAGTAGCAATCAGCCCCAGCATTTT.

The rearrangement joins TRBV29-1 to TRBJ2-7, with D perhaps assigned TRBD1 or TRBD2 (5 bases each). CDR1 and CDR2 from the germline V gene are SQVTM and ANQGSEA. CDR3 length: 13 residues. The germline V and J ends were trimmed by 5 bases and 5 bases, with 16 bases remaining between them. The CDR3 loop reads CSVKPQGVNEQYF. The DNA of the CDR3 is TGCAGCGTTAAACCCCAGGGAGTCAACGAGCAGTACTTC.

This clone was detected a few times. The V and J genes are TRBV2 and TRBJ1-1, with TRBD1 identical over 7 bases. Germline V lookup: CDR1 SNHLY, CDR2 FYNNEI. Trimming took 6 bases from V and 8 from J; bases not matched to a gene: 9. The CDR3 spans 13 residues. CDR3 region: CASRLPPGQEAFF. For the CDR3, the DNA is TGTGCCAGCAGGTTACCCCCGGGACAGGAAGCTTTCTTT.